This T cell receptor beta chain originates from a study of cytomegalovirus exposure and HLA in healthy donors. Germline lookup yields CDR1 MNHEY and CDR2 SVGAGI. V lost 5 bases to trimming and J lost 1 base, with 13 bases between them. The CDR3 is made up of 15 amino acids. Note on this clone: The target antigen is unknown.

It was with 60 Vbeta and 13 Jbeta primers that the PCR ran. Using immunoSEQ multiplex PCR, the repertoire was profiled, and TCRdb retains in-frame clones only, with some absent. The sample contains about 190,000 clones, roughly four fifths of which appear only once. Study-level points and caveats: Solely CMV serostatus was available to characterize immune exposure.

This chain connects TRBV6-5 to TRBJ2-3; the D gene is possibly TRBD1 (6 bases). The sequencing sample was made of PBMCs. This TCR came from a young woman in good health and CMV-seropositive. Here the CDR3 DNA reads TGTGCCAGCAGTGTACACAGGGCCGGCACAGATACGCAGTATTTT. This translates into CASSVHRAGTDTQYF.